This T cell receptor (beta chain) was sequenced in a study of T cells in women clearing cervical HPV infection (dated by TCRdb to the late 2010s). Background on the whole study: The cases were 20 to 25 women with histologically confirmed HPV16-related CIN3 or worse, and 2 of those women had invasive cancers. For cases, the median interval between lesion detection and blood sampling was roughly 150 days, with an interquartile range of roughly 90 to 200 days. Cases and controls were matched on age within five years and on year of sample collection. The parent cohort enrolled about 9,700 women aged 18 or older in Guanacaste, Costa Rica, in 1993 to 1994 and followed the women for more than six years. The exploratory proof-of-principle case-control study was nested within the Guanacaste HPV Natural History Study in Costa Rica and compared TCR repertoires across cervical HPV16 outcomes. The controls were 25 women whose single incident HPV16 infection cleared within 12 months with no development of precancer or cancer. Five blinded duplicates per group were added as quality controls, so that about 60 samples were obtained: 50 or so participants and 10 replicates. Because only a few women had HLA typing data, the possibility that HLA type acted as a confounder could not be ruled out. Median age was roughly 35 years in cases versus less than 40 in controls, and baseline characteristics did not differ significantly. Blood from cases was collected at the visit where the lesion was first found, while blood from controls was collected once the infection could no longer be detected.

Using the immunoSEQ assay, multiplex PCR amplified TCR beta CDR3 regions from an average of around 1.2 ug of genomic DNA per sample. Primer bias was corrected in the assay by using a complete synthetic TCR repertoire to establish an amplification baseline. The amplicons were sequenced on the Illumina platform. Concerning the study's data processing: Sequences were error-corrected by clustering with frequency ratios and a modified nearest-neighbor algorithm and were then analyzed in the immunoSEQ Analyzer with IMGT gene definitions. TCR richness and evenness were averaged over 20 rarefaction repeats at each rarefaction depth, excluding samples with fewer sequences than the depth. V, D and J gene relative abundances were compared between groups with Wilcoxon rank sum tests, applying FDR correction. For the blinded duplicates, the intraclass correlation was roughly 96% for TCR richness and averaged 76.4% across about 64 gene segments. In its TCRdb copy, this immuneACCESS table keeps in-frame sequences only and misses some clones. Where compared with another copy, unresolved V genes explain less than half of these, and the others have no known cause. D and trimming were read from the DNA, whereas the V and J calls and clone size are those reported in that table. This specimen's table enumerates tens of thousands of clones. The ten largest clonotypes hold 3.5% of the sample.

Every participant had a single incident cervical HPV16 infection, and women with prevalent HPV16 infections were excluded. Cervical HPV DNA was detected by MY09/MY11 PCR and genotyped by dot-blot hybridization. Approximately 15 mL of heparinized blood were centrifuged, and the buffy coat was split into aliquots, frozen at -30 degrees C, and then kept at -80 degrees C. QIAGEN kits were used to extract genomic DNA from the buffy coat specimens. As to this clone: Its antigen is unknown. From the germline J gene comes the end of the CDR3, since the read stops 3 residues before it.

The germline V gene supplies CDR1 KGHSH and CDR2 LQKENI. The junction shows trimming of 3 bases on V and 4 bases on J, and the gene matches do not reach 2 bases of it. The CDR3 numbers 16 residues from cysteine through phenylalanine. Part of the CDR3 DNA is given, 39 bases translated from base 1. Beyond this particular receptor, the publication reports: Because of the cross-sectional design, the study could not determine whether the associations came before infection or resulted from infection, and neither effector/memory subsets nor HPV-specific T cells were isolated. Across sequencing depths, CIN3+ cases showed significantly higher TCR repertoire richness than controls, but evenness did not differ between the groups. Lower TRBV6-7 relative abundance was observed in cases than in controls (around 0.1% versus 0.15%; Bonferroni P = 0.0008). Random forest classifiers that combined richness and V gene abundances separated cases from controls with an estimated AUC of 0.8 to 0.85. Because the number of T cells per sample was unknown, the richness differences could reflect varying T-cell content rather than repertoire biology.

This chain is built from TRBV18 and TRBJ2-3; 15 nucleotides in the junction match TRBD2. The sequenced sample was blood buffy coat. The receptor was derived from a woman between 18 and 70 years old with a cervical HPV16 infection that either progressed to CIN3+ or cleared (not recorded which). The sequenced CDR3 bases are TGTGCCAGCTCACCGGGACTAGCGGGAGGTTCAGATACG. It specifies CASSPGLAGGSDT. The entire CDR3 protein reads CASSPGLAGGSDTQYF.